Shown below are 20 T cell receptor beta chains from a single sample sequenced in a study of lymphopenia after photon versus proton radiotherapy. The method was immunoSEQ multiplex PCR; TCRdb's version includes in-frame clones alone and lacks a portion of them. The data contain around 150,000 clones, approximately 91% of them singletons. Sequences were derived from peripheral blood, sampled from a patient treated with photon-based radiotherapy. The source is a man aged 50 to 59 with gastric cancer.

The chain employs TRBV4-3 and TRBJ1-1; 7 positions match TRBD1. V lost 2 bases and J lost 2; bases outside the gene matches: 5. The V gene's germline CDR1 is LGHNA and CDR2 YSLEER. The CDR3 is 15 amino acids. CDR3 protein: CASSQRRDSNTEAFF. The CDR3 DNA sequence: TGCGCCAGCAGCCAAAGAAGGGACAGCAACACTGAAGCTTTCTTT.

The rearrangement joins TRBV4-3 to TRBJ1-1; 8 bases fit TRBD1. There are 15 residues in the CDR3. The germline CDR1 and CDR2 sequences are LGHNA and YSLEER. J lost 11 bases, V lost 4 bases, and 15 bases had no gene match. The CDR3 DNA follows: TGCGCCAGCAGCCGGACGGGGGGCAGGGGGCAAGTTGCTTTCTTT. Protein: CASSRTGGRGQVAFF.

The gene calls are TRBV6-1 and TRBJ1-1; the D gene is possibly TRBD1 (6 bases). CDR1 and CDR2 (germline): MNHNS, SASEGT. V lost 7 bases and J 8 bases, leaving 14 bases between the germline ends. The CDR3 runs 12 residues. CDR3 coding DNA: TGTGCCAGCAAATACTCCGGGACAGAAGCTTTCTTT. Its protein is CASKYSGTEAFF.

CDR3 in amino acids: CASNGARGLNTEAFF. DNA of the CDR3: TGTGCCAGCAACGGAGCGAGGGGGCTGAACACTGAAGCTTTCTTT. The rearrangement joins TRBV6-5 to TRBJ1-1, with TRBD1 matching over 7 bases. This CDR3 is built from 15 residues. The germline V gene encodes CDR1 MNHEY and CDR2 SVGAGI. V was pared by 7 bases and J by 0 bases, with 8 bases of the junction left unmatched.

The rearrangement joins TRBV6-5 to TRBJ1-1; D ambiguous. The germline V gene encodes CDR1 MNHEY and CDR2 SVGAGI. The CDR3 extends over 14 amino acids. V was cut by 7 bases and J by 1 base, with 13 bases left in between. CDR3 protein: CASTAPGKNTEAFF. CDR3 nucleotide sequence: TGTGCCAGCACCGCCCCGGGGAAGAACACTGAAGCTTTCTTT.

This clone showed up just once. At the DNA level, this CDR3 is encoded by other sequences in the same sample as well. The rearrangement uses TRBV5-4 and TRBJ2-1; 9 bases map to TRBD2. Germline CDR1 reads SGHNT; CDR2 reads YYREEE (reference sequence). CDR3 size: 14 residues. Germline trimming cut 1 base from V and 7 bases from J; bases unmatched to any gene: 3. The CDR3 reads CASSLRLAGNEQFF. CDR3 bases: TGTGCCAGCAGCTTGCGGCTAGCGGGAAATGAGCAGTTCTTC.

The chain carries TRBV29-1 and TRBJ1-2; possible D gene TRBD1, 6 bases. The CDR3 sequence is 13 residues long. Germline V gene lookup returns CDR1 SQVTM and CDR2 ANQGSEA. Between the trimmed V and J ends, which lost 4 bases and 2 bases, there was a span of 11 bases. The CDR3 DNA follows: TGCAGCGTTGTTGGACAGACCAACTATGGCTACACCTTC. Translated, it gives CSVVGQTNYGYTF. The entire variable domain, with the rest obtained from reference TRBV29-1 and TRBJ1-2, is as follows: SAVISQKPSRDICQRGTSLTIQCQVDSQVTMMFWYRQQPGQSLTLIATANQGSEATYESGFVIDKFPISRPNLTFSTLTVSNMSPEDSSIYLCSVVGQTNYGYTFGSGTRLTVV.

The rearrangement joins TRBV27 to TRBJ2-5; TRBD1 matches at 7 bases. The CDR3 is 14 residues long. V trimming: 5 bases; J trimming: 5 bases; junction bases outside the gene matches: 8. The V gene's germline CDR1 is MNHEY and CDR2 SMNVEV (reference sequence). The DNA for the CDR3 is TGTGCCAGCAGTCCAAAACAGGGGTGGGAGACCCAGTACTTC. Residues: CASSPKQGWETQYF.

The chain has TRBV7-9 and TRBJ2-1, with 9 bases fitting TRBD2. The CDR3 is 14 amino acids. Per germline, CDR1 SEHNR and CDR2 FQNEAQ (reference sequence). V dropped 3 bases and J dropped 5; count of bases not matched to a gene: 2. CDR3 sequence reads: CASSLTSGNNEQFF. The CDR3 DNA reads TGTGCCAGCAGCTTGACTAGCGGAAACAATGAGCAGTTCTTC.

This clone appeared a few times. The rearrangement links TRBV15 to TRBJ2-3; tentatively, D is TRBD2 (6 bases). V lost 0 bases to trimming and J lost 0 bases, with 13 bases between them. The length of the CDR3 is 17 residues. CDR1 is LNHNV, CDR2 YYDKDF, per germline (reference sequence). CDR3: CATSRDRGSASTDTQYF. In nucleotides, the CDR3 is TGTGCCACCAGCAGAGATCGGGGGTCTGCTAGCACAGATACGCAGTATTTT.

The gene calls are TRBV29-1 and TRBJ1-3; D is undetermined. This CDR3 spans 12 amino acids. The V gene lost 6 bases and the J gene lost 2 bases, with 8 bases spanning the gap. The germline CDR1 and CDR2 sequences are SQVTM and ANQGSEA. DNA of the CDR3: TGCAGCGTCCCGGACGCTGGAAACACCATATATTTT. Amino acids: CSVPDAGNTIYF. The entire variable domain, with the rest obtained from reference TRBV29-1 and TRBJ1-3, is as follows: SAVISQKPSRDICQRGTSLTIQCQVDSQVTMMFWYRQQPGQSLTLIATANQGSEATYESGFVIDKFPISRPNLTFSTLTVSNMSPEDSSIYLCSVPDAGNTIYFGEGSWLTVV.

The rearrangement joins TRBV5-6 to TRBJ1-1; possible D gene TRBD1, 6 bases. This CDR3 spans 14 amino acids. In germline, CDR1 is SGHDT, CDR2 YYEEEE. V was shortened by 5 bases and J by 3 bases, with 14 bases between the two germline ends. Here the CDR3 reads CASRLGGQDTEAFF. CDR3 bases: TGTGCCAGCAGATTAGGGGGTCAGGACACTGAAGCTTTCTTT. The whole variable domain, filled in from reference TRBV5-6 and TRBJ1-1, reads DAGVTQSPTHLIKTRGQQVTLRCSPKSGHDTVSWYQQALGQGPQFIFQYYEEEERQRGNFPDRFSGHQFPNYSSELNVNALLLGDSALYLCASRLGGQDTEAFFGQGTRLTVV.

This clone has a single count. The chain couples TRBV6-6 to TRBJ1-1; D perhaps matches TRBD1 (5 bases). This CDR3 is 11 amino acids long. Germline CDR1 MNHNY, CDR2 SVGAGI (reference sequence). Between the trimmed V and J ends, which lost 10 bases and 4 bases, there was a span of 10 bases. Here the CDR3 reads CAMGGGTEAFF. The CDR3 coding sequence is TGTGCCATGGGGGGGGGCACTGAAGCTTTCTTT.

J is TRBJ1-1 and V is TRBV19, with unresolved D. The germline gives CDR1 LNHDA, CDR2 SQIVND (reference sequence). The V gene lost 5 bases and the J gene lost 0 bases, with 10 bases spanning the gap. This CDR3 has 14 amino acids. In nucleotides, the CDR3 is TGTGCCAGTAGTCCTCGCGGATTGAACACTGAAGCTTTCTTT. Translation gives CASSPRGLNTEAFF.

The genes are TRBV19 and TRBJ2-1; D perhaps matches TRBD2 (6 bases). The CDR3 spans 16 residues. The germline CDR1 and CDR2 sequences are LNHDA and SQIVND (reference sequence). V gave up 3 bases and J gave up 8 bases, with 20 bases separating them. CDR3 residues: CASSMEGRRTWDEQFF. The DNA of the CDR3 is TGTGCCAGTAGTATGGAGGGCAGGAGGACTTGGGATGAGCAGTTCTTC.

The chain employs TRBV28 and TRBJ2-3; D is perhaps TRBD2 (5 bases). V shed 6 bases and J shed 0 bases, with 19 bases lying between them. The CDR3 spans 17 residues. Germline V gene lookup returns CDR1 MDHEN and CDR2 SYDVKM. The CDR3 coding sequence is TGTGCCAGCAGCACCCCTGGGAGACCTACTAGCACAGATACGCAGTATTTT. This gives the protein CASSTPGRPTSTDTQYF.

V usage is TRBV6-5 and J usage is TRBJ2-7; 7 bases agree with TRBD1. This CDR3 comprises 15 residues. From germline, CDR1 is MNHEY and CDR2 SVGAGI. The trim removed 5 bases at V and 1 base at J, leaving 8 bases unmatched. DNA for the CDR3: TGTGCCAGCAGTCTCAACAGGGGTGGATCCTACGAGCAGTACTTC. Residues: CASSLNRGGSYEQYF.

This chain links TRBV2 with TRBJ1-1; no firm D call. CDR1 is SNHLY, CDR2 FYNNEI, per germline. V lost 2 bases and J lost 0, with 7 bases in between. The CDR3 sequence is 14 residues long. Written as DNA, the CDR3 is TGTGCCAGCAGTGAAATCCCCCTGAACACTGAAGCTTTCTTT. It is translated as CASSEIPLNTEAFF.

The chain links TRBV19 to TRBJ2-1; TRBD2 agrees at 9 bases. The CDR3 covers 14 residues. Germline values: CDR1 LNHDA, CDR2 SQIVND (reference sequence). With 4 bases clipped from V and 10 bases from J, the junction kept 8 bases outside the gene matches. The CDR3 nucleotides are TGTGCCAGTAGTAAGGGCGGGAGGGCAGGCGAGCAGTTCTTC. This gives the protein CASSKGGRAGEQFF.

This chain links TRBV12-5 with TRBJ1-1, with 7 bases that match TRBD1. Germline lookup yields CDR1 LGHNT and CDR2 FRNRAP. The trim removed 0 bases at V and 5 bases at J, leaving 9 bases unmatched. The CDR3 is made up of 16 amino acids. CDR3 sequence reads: CASGLVLDREATEAFF. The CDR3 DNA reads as TGTGCTAGTGGTTTGGTACTAGACAGGGAGGCGACTGAAGCTTTCTTT. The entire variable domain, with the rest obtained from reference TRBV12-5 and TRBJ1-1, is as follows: DARVTQTPRHKVTEMGQEVTMRCQPILGHNTVFWYRQTMMQGLELLAYFRNRAPLDDSGMPKDRFSAEMPDATLATLKIQPSEPRDSAVYFCASGLVLDREATEAFFGQGTRLTVV.